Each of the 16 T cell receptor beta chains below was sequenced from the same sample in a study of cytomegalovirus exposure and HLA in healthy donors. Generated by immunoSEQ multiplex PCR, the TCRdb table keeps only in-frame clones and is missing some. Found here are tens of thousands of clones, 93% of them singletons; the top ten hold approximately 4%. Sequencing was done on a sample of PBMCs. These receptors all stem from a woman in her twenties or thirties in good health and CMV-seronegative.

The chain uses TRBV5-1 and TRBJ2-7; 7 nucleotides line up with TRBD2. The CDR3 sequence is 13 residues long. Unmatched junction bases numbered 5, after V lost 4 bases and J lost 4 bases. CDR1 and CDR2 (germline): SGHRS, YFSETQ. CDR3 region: CASSPDGGYEQYF. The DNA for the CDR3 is TGCGCCAGCAGCCCGGACGGGGGGTACGAGCAGTACTTC.

Here the CDR3 reads CASSPAGVSSYNEQFF. The DNA of the CDR3 is TGTGCCAGCTCACCAGCGGGGGTGAGCTCCTACAATGAGCAGTTCTTC. The genes are TRBV18 and TRBJ2-1, with 7 positions matching TRBD2. Losses at the gene ends were 2 bases for V and 0 bases for J; bases not matched to a gene: 4. Germline loops: CDR1 KGHSH, CDR2 LQKENI. The CDR3 has 16 amino acids.

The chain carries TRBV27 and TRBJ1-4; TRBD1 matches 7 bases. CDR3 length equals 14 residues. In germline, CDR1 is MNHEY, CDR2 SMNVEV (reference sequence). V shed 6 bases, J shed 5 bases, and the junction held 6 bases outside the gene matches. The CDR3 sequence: CASSRTGPNEKLFF. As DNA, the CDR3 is TGTGCCAGCAGCCGGACAGGCCCAAATGAAAAACTGTTTTTT.

The DNA for the CDR3 is TGTGCCAGCAGCTTATCAGGGGAGAGCTACACCTTC. It codes for CASSLSGESYTF. The genes are TRBV7-9 and TRBJ1-2; tentative D call: TRBD1 (6 bases). Germline CDR1 and CDR2: SEHNR and FQNEAQ (reference sequence). The length of the CDR3 is 12 residues. Trimming cost V 2 bases and J 9 bases, with 10 bases left between them.

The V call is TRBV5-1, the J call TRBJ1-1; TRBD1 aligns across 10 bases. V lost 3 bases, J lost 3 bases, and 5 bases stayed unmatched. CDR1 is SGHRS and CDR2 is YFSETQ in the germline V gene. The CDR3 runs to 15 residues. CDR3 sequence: CASSSGQGEYTEAFF. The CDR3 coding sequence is TGCGCCAGCAGCTCAGGACAGGGGGAATACACTGAAGCTTTCTTT.

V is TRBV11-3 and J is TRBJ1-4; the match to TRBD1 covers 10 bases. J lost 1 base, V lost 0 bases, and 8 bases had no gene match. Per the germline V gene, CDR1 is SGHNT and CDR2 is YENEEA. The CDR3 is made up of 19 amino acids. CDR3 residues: CASSLENRDRGETNEKLFF. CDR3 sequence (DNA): TGTGCCAGCAGCTTAGAAAACCGGGACAGGGGAGAAACTAATGAAAAACTGTTTTTT. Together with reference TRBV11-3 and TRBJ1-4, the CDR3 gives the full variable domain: EAGVVQSPRYKIIEKKQPVAFWCNPISGHNTLYWYLQNLGQGPELLIRYENEEAVDDSQLPKDRFSAERLKGVDSTLKIQPAELGDSAVYLCASSLENRDRGETNEKLFFGSGTQLSVL.

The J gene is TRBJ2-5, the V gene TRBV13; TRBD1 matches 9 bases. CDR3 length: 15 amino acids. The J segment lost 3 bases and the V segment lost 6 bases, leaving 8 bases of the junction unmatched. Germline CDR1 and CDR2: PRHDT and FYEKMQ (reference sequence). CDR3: CASSPGQGVKETQYF. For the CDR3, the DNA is TGTGCCAGCAGTCCGGGACAGGGAGTAAAAGAGACCCAGTACTTC. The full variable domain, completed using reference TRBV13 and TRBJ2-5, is AAGVIQSPRHLIKEKRETATLKCYPIPRHDTVYWYQQGPGQDPQFLISFYEKMQSDKGSIPDRFSAQQFSDYHSELNMSSLELGDSALYFCASSPGQGVKETQYFGPGTRLLVL.

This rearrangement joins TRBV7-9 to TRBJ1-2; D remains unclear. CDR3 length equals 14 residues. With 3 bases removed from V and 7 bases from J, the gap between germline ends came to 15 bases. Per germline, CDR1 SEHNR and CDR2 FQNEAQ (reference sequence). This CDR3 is CASSFEGSPSGYTF. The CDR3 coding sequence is TGTGCCAGCAGCTTTGAGGGTAGCCCTAGTGGCTACACCTTC.

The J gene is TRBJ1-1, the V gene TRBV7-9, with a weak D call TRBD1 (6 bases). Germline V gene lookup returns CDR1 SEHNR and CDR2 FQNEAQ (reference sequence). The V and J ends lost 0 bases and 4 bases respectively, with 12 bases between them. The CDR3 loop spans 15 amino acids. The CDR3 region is CASSLAHRVGTEAFF. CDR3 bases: TGTGCCAGCAGCTTAGCCCACAGGGTCGGCACTGAAGCTTTCTTT. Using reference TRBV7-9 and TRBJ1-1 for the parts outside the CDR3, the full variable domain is DTGVSQNPRHKITKRGQNVTFRCDPISEHNRLYWYRQTLGQGPEFLTYFQNEAQLEKSRLLSDRFSAERPKGSFSTLEIQRTEQGDSAMYLCASSLAHRVGTEAFFGQGTRLTVV.

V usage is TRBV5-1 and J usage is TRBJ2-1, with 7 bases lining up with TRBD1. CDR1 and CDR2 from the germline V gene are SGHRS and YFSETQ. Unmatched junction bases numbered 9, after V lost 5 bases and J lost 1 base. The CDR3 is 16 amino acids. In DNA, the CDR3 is TGCGCCAGCAGTTCTGATGGACAGGTTTCCTACAATGAGCAGTTCTTC. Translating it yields CASSSDGQVSYNEQFF.

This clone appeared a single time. The CDR3 loop reads CASAGGRQETQYF. The CDR3 region has the DNA TGTGCCAGCGCGGGGGGTCGGCAAGAGACCCAGTACTTC. This chain connects TRBV7-7 to TRBJ2-5, with 8 bases matching TRBD2. Germline-derived CDR1 and CDR2 are SSHAT and FNYEAQ (reference sequence). J gave up 2 bases and V 8 bases, and 4 bases lay outside the gene matches. The CDR3 spans 13 residues.

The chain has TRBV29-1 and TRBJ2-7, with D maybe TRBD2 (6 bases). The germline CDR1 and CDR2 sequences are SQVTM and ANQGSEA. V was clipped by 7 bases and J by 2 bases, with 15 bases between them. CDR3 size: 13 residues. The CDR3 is CSALLWGAYEQYF. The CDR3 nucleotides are TGCAGCGCTCTCCTCTGGGGGGCCTACGAGCAGTACTTC.

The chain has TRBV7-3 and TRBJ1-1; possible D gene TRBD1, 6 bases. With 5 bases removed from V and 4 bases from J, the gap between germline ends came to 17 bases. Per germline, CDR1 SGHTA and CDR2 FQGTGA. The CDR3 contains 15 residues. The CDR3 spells CASSKTGTPGTEAFF. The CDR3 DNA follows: TGTGCCAGCAGCAAGACAGGTACCCCGGGCACTGAAGCTTTCTTT.

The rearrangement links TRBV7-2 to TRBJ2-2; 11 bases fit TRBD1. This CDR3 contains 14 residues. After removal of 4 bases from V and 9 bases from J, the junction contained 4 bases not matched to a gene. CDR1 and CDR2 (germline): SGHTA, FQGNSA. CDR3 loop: CASSYRTGGRELFF. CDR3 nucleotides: TGTGCCAGCAGCTATAGGACAGGGGGCCGGGAGCTGTTTTTT.

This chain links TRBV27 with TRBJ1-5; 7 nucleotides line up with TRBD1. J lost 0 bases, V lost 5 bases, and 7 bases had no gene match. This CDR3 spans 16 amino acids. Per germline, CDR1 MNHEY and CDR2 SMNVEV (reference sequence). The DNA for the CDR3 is TGTGCCAGCAGTCGATTGACAGGGAATAGCAATCAGCCCCAGCATTTT. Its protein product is CASSRLTGNSNQPQHF.

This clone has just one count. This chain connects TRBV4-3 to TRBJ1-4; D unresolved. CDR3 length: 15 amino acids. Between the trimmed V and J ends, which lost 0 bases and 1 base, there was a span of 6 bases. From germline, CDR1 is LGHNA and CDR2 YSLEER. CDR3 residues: CASSQDPGTNEKLFF. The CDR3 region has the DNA TGCGCCAGCAGCCAAGATCCGGGAACTAATGAAAAACTGTTTTTT.